This entry is about one T cell receptor beta chain. The assay was immunoSEQ multiplex PCR, and TCRdb's table has in-frame clones only and misses some. The table includes 180,000 or so clones, approximately 87% detected once. This entry is derived from a study of blood T cell repertoires in COVID-19. This CDR3 has 13 amino acids. With V trimmed by 6 bases and J by 7 bases, 8 bases remained unmatched. CDR1 is LNHDA and CDR2 is SQIVND in the germline V gene (reference sequence). Material: peripheral blood. The V call is TRBV19, the J call TRBJ1-2, with 7 bases lining up with TRBD1. This TCR was recovered from a person aged 65 to 79 with COVID-19, enrolled during active disease. The CDR3 here is CASRDRKFFGYTF. The CDR3, as DNA: TGTGCCAGTAGGGACAGGAAATTTTTTGGCTACACCTTC.